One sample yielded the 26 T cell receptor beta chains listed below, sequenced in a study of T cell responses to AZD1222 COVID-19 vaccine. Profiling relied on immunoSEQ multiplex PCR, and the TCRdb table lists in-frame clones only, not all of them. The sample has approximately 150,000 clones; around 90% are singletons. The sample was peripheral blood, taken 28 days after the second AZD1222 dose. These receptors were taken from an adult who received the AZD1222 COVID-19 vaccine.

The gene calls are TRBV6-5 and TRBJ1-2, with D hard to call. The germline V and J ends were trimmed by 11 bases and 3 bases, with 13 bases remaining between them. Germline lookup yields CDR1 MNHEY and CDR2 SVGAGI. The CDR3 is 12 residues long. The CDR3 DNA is TGTGCCTGTACGAGGTTAGACTATGGCTACACCTTC. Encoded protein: CACTRLDYGYTF.

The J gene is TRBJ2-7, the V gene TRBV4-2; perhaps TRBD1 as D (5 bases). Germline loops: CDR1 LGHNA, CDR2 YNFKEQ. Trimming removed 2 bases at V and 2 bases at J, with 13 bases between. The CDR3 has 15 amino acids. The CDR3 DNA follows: TGTGCCAGCAGCCAATACGGAGACAGAGCCTACGAGCAGTACTTC. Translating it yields CASSQYGDRAYEQYF.

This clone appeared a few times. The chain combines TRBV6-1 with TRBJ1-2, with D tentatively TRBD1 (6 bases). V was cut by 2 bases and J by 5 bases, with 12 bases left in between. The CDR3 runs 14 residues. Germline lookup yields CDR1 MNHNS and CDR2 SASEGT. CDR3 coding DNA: TGTGCCAGCAGTGAATATAGGACAGAATATGGCTACACCTTC. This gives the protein CASSEYRTEYGYTF.

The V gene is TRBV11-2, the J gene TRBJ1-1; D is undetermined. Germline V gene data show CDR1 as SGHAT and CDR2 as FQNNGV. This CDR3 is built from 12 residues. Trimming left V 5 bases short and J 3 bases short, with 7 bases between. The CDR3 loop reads CASSIMDTEAFF. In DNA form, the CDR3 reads TGTGCCAGCAGCATCATGGACACTGAAGCTTTCTTT.

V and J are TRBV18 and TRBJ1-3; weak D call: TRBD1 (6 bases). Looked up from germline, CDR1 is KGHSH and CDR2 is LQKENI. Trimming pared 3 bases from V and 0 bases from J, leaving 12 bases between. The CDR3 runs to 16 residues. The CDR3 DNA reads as TGTGCCAGCTCACCGAAGTCGACAGGCTCTGGAAACACCATATATTTT. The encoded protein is CASSPKSTGSGNTIYF.

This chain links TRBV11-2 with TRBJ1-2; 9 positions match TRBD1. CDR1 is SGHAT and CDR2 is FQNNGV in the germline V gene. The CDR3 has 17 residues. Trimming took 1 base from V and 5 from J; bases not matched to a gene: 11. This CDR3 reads CASSLVVDRGSGYGYTF. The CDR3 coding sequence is TGTGCCAGCAGCTTAGTAGTGGACAGGGGCAGCGGGTATGGCTACACCTTC.

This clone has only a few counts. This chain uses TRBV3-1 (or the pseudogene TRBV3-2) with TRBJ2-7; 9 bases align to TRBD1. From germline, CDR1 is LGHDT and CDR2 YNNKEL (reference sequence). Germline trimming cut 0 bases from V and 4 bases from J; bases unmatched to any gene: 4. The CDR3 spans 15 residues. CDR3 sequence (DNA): TGTGCCAGCAGCCAAGAGGGGACAGGGACTTACGAGCAGTACTTC. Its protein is CASSQEGTGTYEQYF.

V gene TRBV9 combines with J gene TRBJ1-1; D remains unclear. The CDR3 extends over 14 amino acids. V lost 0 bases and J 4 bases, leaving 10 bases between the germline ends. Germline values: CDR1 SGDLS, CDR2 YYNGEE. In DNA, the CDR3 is TGTGCCAGCAGCGTAGGTCCAGGAGGCACTGAAGCTTTCTTT. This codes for CASSVGPGGTEAFF.

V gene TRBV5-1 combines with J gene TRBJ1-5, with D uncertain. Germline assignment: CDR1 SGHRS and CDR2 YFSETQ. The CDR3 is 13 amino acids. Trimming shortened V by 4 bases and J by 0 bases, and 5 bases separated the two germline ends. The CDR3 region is CASSPLSNQPQHF. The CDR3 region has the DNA TGCGCCAGCAGCCCACTTAGCAATCAGCCCCAGCATTTT.

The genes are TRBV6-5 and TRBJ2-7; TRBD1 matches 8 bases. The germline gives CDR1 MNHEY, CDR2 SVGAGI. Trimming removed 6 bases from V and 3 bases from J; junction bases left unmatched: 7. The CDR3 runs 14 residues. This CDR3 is CASSRQGPNYEQYF. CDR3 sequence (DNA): TGTGCCAGCAGCCGACAGGGGCCTAACTACGAGCAGTACTTC.

CDR3 region: CASSEPGTGKDEQYF. CDR3 coding DNA: TGTGCCAGCAGTGAACCCGGGACAGGGAAGGACGAGCAGTACTTC. This rearrangement joins TRBV6-1 to TRBJ2-7, with 9 bases matching TRBD1. Germline assignment: CDR1 MNHNS and CDR2 SASEGT. Germline trimming cut 2 bases from V and 5 bases from J; bases unmatched to any gene: 7. The CDR3 length is 15 residues.

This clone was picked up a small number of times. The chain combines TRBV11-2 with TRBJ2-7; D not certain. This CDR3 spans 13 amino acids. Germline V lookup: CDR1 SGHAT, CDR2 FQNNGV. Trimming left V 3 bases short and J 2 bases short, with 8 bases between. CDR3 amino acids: CASSFPGTYEQYF. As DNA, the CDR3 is TGTGCCAGCAGCTTTCCTGGGACCTACGAGCAGTACTTC.

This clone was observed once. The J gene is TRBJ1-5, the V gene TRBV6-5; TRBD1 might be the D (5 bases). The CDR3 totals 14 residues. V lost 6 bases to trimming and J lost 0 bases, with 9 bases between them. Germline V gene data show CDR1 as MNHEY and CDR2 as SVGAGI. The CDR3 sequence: CASRTGGSNQPQHF. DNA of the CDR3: TGTGCCAGCAGAACGGGGGGTAGCAATCAGCCCCAGCATTTT.

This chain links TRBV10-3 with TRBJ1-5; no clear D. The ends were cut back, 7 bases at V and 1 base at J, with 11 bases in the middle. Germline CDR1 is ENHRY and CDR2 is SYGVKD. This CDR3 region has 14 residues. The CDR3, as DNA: TGTGCCATCACTTCCGACCCGAGCAATCAGCCCCAGCATTTT. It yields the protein CAITSDPSNQPQHF.

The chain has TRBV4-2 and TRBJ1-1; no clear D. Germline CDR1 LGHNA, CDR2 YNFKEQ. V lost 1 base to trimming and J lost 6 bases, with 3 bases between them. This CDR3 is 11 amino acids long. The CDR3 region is CASSQGSEAFF. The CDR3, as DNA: TGTGCCAGCAGCCAAGGGTCTGAAGCTTTCTTT.

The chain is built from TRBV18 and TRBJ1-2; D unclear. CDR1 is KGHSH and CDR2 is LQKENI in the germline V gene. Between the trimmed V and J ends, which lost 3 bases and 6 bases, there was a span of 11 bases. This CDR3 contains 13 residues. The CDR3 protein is CASSPRRADGYTF. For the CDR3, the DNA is TGTGCCAGCTCACCTAGGAGGGCTGATGGCTACACCTTC.

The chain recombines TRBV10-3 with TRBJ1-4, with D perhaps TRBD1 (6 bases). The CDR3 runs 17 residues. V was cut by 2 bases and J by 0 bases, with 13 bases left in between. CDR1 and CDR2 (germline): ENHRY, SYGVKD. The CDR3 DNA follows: TGTGCCATCAGTGAGGGGATGAGGGGGTCAACTAATGAAAAACTGTTTTTT. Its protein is CAISEGMRGSTNEKLFF.

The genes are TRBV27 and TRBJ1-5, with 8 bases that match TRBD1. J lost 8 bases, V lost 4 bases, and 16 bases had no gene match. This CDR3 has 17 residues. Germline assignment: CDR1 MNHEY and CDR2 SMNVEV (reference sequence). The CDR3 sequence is CASSSLFAGTGAKPQHF. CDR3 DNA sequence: TGTGCCAGCAGTTCCCTCTTTGCCGGGACAGGAGCCAAGCCCCAGCATTTT.

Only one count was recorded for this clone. DNA for the CDR3: TGTGCCAGCAGCCAAGATCGACGCCAGCCCCAGCATTTT. This codes for CASSQDRRQPQHF. V usage is TRBV3-1 (or the pseudogene TRBV3-2) and J usage is TRBJ1-5; D not resolved. Germline V CDR1 and CDR2: LGHDT, YNNKEL (reference sequence). The CDR3 length is 13 residues. Trimming cost V 0 bases and J 7 bases, with 7 bases left between them.

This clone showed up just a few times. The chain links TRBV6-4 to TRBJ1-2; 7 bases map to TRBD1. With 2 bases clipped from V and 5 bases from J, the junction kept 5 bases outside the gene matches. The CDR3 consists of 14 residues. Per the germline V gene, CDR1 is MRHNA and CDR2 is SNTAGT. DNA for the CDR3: TGTGCCAGCAGTGACGGGACAGATAGTTATGGCTACACCTTC. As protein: CASSDGTDSYGYTF.

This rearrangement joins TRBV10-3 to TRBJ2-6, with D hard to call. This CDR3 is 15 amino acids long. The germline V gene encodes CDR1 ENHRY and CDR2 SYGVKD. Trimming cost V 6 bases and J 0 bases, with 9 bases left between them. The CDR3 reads CAIRVDHSGANVLTF. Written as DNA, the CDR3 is TGTGCCATCAGAGTGGACCACTCTGGGGCCAACGTCCTGACTTTC.

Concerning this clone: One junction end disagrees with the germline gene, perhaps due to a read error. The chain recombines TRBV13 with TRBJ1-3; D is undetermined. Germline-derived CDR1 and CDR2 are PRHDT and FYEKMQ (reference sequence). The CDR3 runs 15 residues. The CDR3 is CASSLGPVSGNTIYF. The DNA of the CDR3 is TGTGCCAGCAGCCTAGGTCCGGTCTCTGGAAACACCATATATTTT.

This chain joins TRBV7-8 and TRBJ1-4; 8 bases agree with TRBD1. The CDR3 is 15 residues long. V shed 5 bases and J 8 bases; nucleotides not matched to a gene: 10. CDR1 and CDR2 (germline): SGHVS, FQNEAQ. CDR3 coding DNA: TGTGCCAGCAGCCCGACAGGGGCGACGGTAGAAAAACTGTTTTTT. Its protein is CASSPTGATVEKLFF.

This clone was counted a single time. CDR3 in DNA: TGTGCCAGCAGCGTAATTTTACAGGGGGTCGCTGAAGCTTTCTTT. Its translation: CASSVILQGVAEAFF. The rearrangement joins TRBV9 to TRBJ1-1; 8 positions match TRBD1. This CDR3 is built from 15 residues. With V trimmed by 1 base and J by 6 bases, 8 bases remained unmatched. The germline V gene has CDR1 SGDLS and CDR2 YYNGEE.

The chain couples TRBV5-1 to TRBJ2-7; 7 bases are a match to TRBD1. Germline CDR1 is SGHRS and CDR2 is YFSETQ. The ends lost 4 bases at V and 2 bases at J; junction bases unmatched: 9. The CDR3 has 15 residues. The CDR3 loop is CASSLSSTGTYEQYF. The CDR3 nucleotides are TGCGCCAGCAGCCTGAGCTCGACAGGGACCTACGAGCAGTACTTC.

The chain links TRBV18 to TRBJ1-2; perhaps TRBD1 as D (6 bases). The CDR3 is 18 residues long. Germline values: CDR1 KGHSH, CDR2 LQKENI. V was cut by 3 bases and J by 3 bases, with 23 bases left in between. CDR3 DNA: TGTGCCAGCTCACCGTACATCGTCACAGGGCGGGGAGACTATGGCTACACCTTC. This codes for CASSPYIVTGRGDYGYTF.